The rows below give T cell receptor beta chains drawn from one sample of a study of neurological immune-mediated disorders. Each CDR3 protein is one row after TCRdb ran MiXCR on the 5' RACE reads. Altogether 40,000 to 60,000 distinct CDR3 sequences are present, under 15% being singletons, with the ten largest covering 4.5%. The sample was PBMCs. All receptors come from a male donor with HTLV-1-associated myelopathy (HAM/TSP). Each CDR3 is given with its conserved first and last residue. Each record gives: D gene, V gene, J gene, clone size, CDR3 protein, CDR3 DNA. D genes are given only for firm matches. For some rows the clone size is stated as once, few or many, or as a class when expanded; others skip it.

>.|TRBV5-1|TRBJ1-4|many
CASGLTQPSLPGEEKLFF
TGCGCCAGCGGCTTGACCCAGCCGTCTCTGCCCGGCGAGGAAAAACTGTTTTTT
>.|TRBV11-3|TRBJ1-4|.
CASSLPGSLNEKLFF
TGTGCCAGCAGCTTACCGGGAAGCTTAAATGAAAAACTGTTTTTT
>.|TRBV20-1|TRBJ2-5|many
CSGTDSQETQYF
TGCAGTGGGACAGATTCCCAAGAGACCCAGTACTTC
>.|TRBV10-3|TRBJ1-2|many
CAISVRVGAGDGYTF
TGTGCCATCAGTGTCCGGGTAGGGGCCGGCGATGGCTACACCTTC
>.|TRBV7-6|TRBJ2-7|many
CASSAQVSYEQYF
TGTGCCAGCAGCGCCCAAGTGAGCTACGAGCAGTACTTC
>TRBD1|TRBV20-1|TRBJ2-1|many
CSRQGVNNEQFF
TGCAGTCGACAGGGGGTTAACAATGAGCAGTTCTTC
>.|TRBV20-1|TRBJ1-5|many
CSARGPGDQPQHF
TGCAGTGCTAGGGGCCCGGGGGATCAGCCCCAGCATTTT
>.|TRBV12-3/TRBV12-4|TRBJ1-3|many
CASSLSDSGNTIYF
TGTGCCAGCAGTTTATCCGACTCTGGAAACACCATATATTTT
>.|TRBV2|TRBJ1-4|many
CASRGLSTTNEKLFF
TGTGCCAGCAGAGGACTTTCCACAACTAATGAAAAACTGTTTTTT
>.|TRBV6-4|TRBJ2-3|many
CASSETSGHTDTQYF
TGTGCCAGCAGTGAAACTTCCGGGCACACAGATACGCAGTATTTT
>.|TRBV7-6|TRBJ2-2|many
CASSLGSRGLTGELFF
TGTGCCAGCAGCTTAGGCTCTCGGGGTCTGACCGGGGAGCTGTTTTTT
>TRBD1|TRBV20-1|TRBJ1-2|many
CSATSRTGDGYTF
TGCAGTGCTACTTCTAGGACAGGGGACGGCTACACCTTC
>.|TRBV7-2|TRBJ2-2|many
CASSLAYGRRINANTGELFF
TGTGCCAGCAGCTTAGCATATGGCAGGAGGATAAATGCGAACACCGGGGAGCTGTTTTTT
>TRBD1|TRBV5-1|TRBJ1-3|.
CASSGGQGSGNTIYF
TGCGCCAGCAGCGGCGGACAGGGCTCTGGAAACACCATATATTTT
>.|TRBV7-9|TRBJ2-3|many
CASSLNLPDTQYF
TGTGCCAGCAGCTTAAACCTCCCAGATACGCAGTATTTT
>.|TRBV3-1|TRBJ2-3|many
CASRPTLGGQYF
TGTGCCAGCAGACCTACGTTGGGCGGGCAGTATTTT
>TRBD1|TRBV20-1|TRBJ2-7|many
CSASRTGGDEQYF
TGCAGTGCTAGCCGTACAGGGGGCGACGAGCAGTACTTC
>TRBD2|TRBV20-1|TRBJ2-3|many
CSASPSSGGLLATQYF
TGCAGTGCTAGTCCCTCTAGCGGGGGCTTGTTGGCGACGCAGTATTTT
>.|TRBV4-3|TRBJ1-4|many
CASSQGRGLYEKLFF
TGCGCCAGCAGCCAAGGCAGGGGATTATATGAAAAACTGTTTTTT
>.|TRBV6-2/TRBV6-3|TRBJ2-1|many
CASSYLARTNEQFF
TGTGCCAGCAGTTATCTAGCTAGAACAAATGAGCAGTTCTTC
>.|TRBV10-1|TRBJ2-7|few
CASSAGRNYEQYF
TGCGCCAGCAGTGCGGGCAGAAACTACGAGCAGTACTTC
>.|TRBV5-1|TRBJ2-1|many
CASSALSAVEQFF
TGCGCCAGCAGCGCCCTTAGTGCGGTTGAGCAGTTCTTC
>TRBD1|TRBV5-6|TRBJ1-1|many
CASSLGAGGAAEAFF
TGTGCCAGCAGCTTGGGGGCAGGGGGAGCTGCTGAAGCTTTCTTT
>.|TRBV4-2|TRBJ2-5|many
CASSPSRPQEGETQYF
TGTGCCAGCAGCCCGAGCCGGCCTCAAGAGGGGGAGACCCAGTACTTC
>.|TRBV5-1|TRBJ2-3|many
CASSTTRDTQYF
TGCGCCAGCAGCACTACTAGGGATACGCAGTATTTT
>TRBD1|TRBV7-6|TRBJ2-3|many
CASSPTGGKSDTQYF
TGTGCCAGCAGCCCCACAGGGGGGAAGTCAGATACGCAGTATTTT
>.|TRBV5-1|TRBJ1-1|many
CASSPAGGTEAFF
TGCGCCAGCAGCCCAGCGGGGGGGACTGAAGCTTTCTTT
>.|TRBV27|TRBJ2-1|many
CASSSIVGRYNEQFF
TGTGCCAGCAGTTCGATCGTGGGGCGGTACAATGAGCAGTTCTTC
>.|TRBV20-1|TRBJ1-2|medium-sized
CSAANAGGGRGYTF
TGCAGTGCAGCTAACGCCGGGGGTGGAAGGGGCTACACCTTC
>TRBD1|TRBV5-1|TRBJ1-5|medium-sized
CASSPEPGQTNQPQHF
TGCGCCAGCAGCCCCGAACCGGGACAGACAAATCAGCCCCAGCATTTT
>TRBD1|TRBV4-3|TRBJ1-6|many
CASSQVETGSTSPLHF
TGCGCCAGCAGCCAAGTGGAGACAGGGAGCACGTCACCCCTCCACTTT
>.|TRBV6-2/TRBV6-3|TRBJ2-7|many
CASSQRQPYEQYF
TGTGCCAGCAGTCAACGACAGCCCTACGAGCAGTACTTC
>.|TRBV30|TRBJ2-7|.
CSWSVWGAPSYEQYF
TGTTCCTGGAGTGTGTGGGGGGCCCCCTCTTACGAGCAGTACTTC
>.|TRBV7-9|TRBJ1-3|many
CASSSGGNTIYF
TGTGCCAGCAGCTCAGGTGGAAACACCATATATTTT
>.|TRBV10-3|TRBJ1-1|many
CAISGPGQGGIEAFF
TGTGCCATCAGTGGCCCTGGGCAGGGAGGAATTGAAGCTTTCTTT
>TRBD2|TRBV7-6|TRBJ2-2|few
CASSLAPPGLAGGELFF
TGTGCCAGCAGCTTAGCGCCCCCGGGACTAGCGGGGGGGGAGCTGTTTTTT
>.|TRBV11-2|TRBJ2-5|medium-sized
CASSLEGRGETQYF
TGTGCCAGCAGCTTAGAGGGGCGGGGAGAGACCCAGTACTTC
>TRBD1|TRBV5-1|TRBJ2-2|many
CASSLGGADTGELFF
TGCGCCAGCAGCTTAGGGGGCGCGGACACCGGGGAGCTGTTTTTT
>.|TRBV12-3/TRBV12-4|TRBJ1-3|many
CASSLQGYGNTIYF
TGTGCCAGCAGTTTACAGGGGTACGGAAACACCATATATTTT
>.|TRBV5-1|TRBJ1-2|many
CASSLDARPSNYGYTF
TGCGCCAGCAGCCTAGACGCCCGCCCCTCTAACTATGGCTACACCTTC
>.|TRBV25-1|TRBJ1-4|many
CASSESGSGEKLFF
TGTGCCAGCAGTGAATCCGGCAGTGGGGAAAAACTGTTTTTT
>.|TRBV15|TRBJ2-1|many
CATSSRDATYNEQFF
TGTGCCACCAGCAGCCGGGACGCGACCTACAATGAGCAGTTCTTC
>.|TRBV5-1|TRBJ1-3|many
CASSLDVVGNTIYF
TGCGCCAGCAGCTTGGACGTCGTGGGAAACACCATATATTTT
>.|TRBV4-3|TRBJ1-2|many
CASSQEREVGTLLGDGYTF
TGCGCCAGCAGCCAAGAGCGGGAAGTAGGGACACTCCTGGGTGATGGCTACACCTTC
>.|TRBV6-2/TRBV6-3|TRBJ1-2|few
CASSYLSGYGYTF
TGTGCCAGCAGTTACCTGTCGGGCTATGGCTACACCTTC
>.|TRBV12-3/TRBV12-4|TRBJ1-5|many
CASSFKFRGLGNQPQHF
TGTGCCAGCAGTTTTAAGTTTCGGGGTTTGGGGAATCAGCCCCAGCATTTT
>TRBD1|TRBV7-6|TRBJ2-7|many
CASSLAAGGYEQYF
TGTGCCAGCAGCTTAGCGGCAGGGGGCTACGAGCAGTACTTC
>.|TRBV24-1|TRBJ1-1|many
CATSEGRRAFF
TGTGCCACCAGTGAGGGTCGACGGGCTTTCTTT
>.|TRBV28|TRBJ2-5|many
CASSSDREAQETQYF
TGTGCCAGCAGTTCAGACAGGGAGGCTCAAGAGACCCAGTACTTC
>TRBD1|TRBV29-1|TRBJ2-7|many
CSGRDSNYEQYF
TGCAGCGGCCGGGACAGCAACTACGAGCAGTACTTC
>.|TRBV12-3/TRBV12-4|TRBJ2-5|many
CASSKQGQETQYF
TGTGCCAGCAGCAAACAGGGCCAAGAGACCCAGTACTTC
>.|TRBV7-6|TRBJ2-7|many
CASSLGGAGAAGYEQYF
TGTGCCAGCAGCTTAGGTGGGGCGGGGGCGGCCGGCTACGAGCAGTACTTC
>TRBD1|TRBV5-1|TRBJ1-6|few
CASSRGQGARNSPLHF
TGCGCCAGCAGCAGAGGACAGGGGGCGCGTAATTCACCCCTCCACTTT
>TRBD1|TRBV20-1|TRBJ2-7|many
CSPQGANYEQYF
TGCAGCCCCCAGGGGGCGAATTACGAGCAGTACTTC